The clone carrying this T cell receptor beta chain came up a few times. The data belong to a study of T cells in Graves' hyperthyroidism and ophthalmopathy. RNA transcripts were the template for amplifying TCR beta CDR3 regions. The HTBI set primed first-round TCR CDR3 RT-PCR. Each CDR3 protein is one row after TCRdb ran MiXCR on the multiplex PCR reads. In the table there are about 710,000 distinct CDR3 sequences, about 16% of which are singletons. J lost 5 bases, V lost 5 bases, and 10 bases had no gene match. This CDR3 has 17 amino acids. From germline, CDR1 is SEHNR and CDR2 FQNEAQ (reference sequence).

The sequenced material came from blood. The V call is TRBV7-9, the J call TRBJ2-5, with 14 positions matching TRBD2. The sequence was obtained from a man between 18 and 35 years old with Graves' hyperthyroidism. The CDR3 spells CASSPGTSGSARETQYF. In DNA form, the CDR3 reads TGTGCCAGCAGCCCCGGGACTAGCGGGAGCGCGAGGGAGACCCAGTACTTC.